This T cell receptor beta chain was retrieved from a study of blood T cells in healthy people across ages. Study background: Per two T cells, about one barcoded beta molecule was captured through template switching.

Using a J-beta primer mix together with a sample-barcoded 5' primer, a second PCR was run for roughly 7 to 11 cycles. With 12 random nucleotides, a template-switch adaptor tagged each individual cDNA molecule. Each CDR3 protein is one row after TCRdb ran MiXCR on the 5' RACE reads. Among approximately 850,000 distinct CDR3 sequences listed, 55% to 75% were seen once. This clonotype was counted only a few times. Its target is not known. Broader study findings: Diversity of TCR beta per million T cells declined in a roughly linear way with age.

Trimming left V 4 bases short and J 7 bases short, with 14 bases between. The CDR3 is 15 residues long. Per the germline V gene, CDR1 is SEHNR and CDR2 is FQNEAQ (reference sequence). The chain recombines TRBV7-9 with TRBJ1-6, with D hard to call. The origin of this receptor is a man between 25 and 39 years old in good health. Sequencing input: blood. The CDR3 coding sequence is TGTGCCAGCAGCTCCAGAGTCTCTGGCAATTCACCCCTCCACTTT. Protein product: CASSSRVSGNSPLHF.